Here is one T cell receptor beta chain with its context. Its antigen remains unidentified. Nothing much larger sits one base from this clone, and base qualities are not available. The cohort consisted of fewer than 700 healthy bone marrow donors. All cohort members were sampled while nominally healthy, although unrecorded immune exposures were likely present. The donor tested CMV seronegative, placing the donor among the roughly 400 seronegative members of the cohort. Every donor gave a peripheral blood sample, and the peripheral blood mononuclear cells from that sample were used for TCR beta sequencing. The Qiagen DNeasy Blood Extraction Kit was used to extract genomic DNA from the blood cell samples. Library method: the immunoSEQ multiplex PCR assay. For the multiplex PCR, a mixture combining 60 forward primers for TCR Vbeta segments and 13 reverse primers for TCR Jbeta segments was used. A multiplex PCR assay on genomic DNA amplified the CDR3 region of rearranged TCR beta genes. The Illumina HiSeq System was used to sequence the amplified TCR beta libraries as 87-base-pair reads. The authors processed their data as follows. In a later analysis, roughly 80 million unique TCR beta chains were counted across the 690 or so repertoires, and about 9.9 million of these chains were shared by at least two donors. To remove PCR and sequencing errors, raw reads were error-corrected and collapsed into unique sequences using a nearest-neighbor algorithm that merged closely related sequences. To assign V, D and J gene segments, CDR3 sequences were aligned to IMGT reference sequences. For a sequence to be retained, a match of at least six nucleotides to both a V gene segment and a J gene segment was required. A rearrangement counted as productive if the CDR3 had no stop codons and remained in frame with V and J, and every other rearrangement counted as non-productive. CDR3 was defined by IMGT convention, running from the second conserved V-encoded cysteine to the conserved J-encoded phenylalanine. The earlier analysis of 587 of the donors excluded any sequence lacking an unambiguous match to a single V gene segment. An earlier analysis of 587 of the donors called V segments functional above 56.7% productive rearrangements and segregating when the between-donor standard deviation exceeded 5%. A statistical classification framework was developed to diagnose cytomegalovirus status using the catalog of TCR beta chain sequences. A later analysis assigned V and J genes by comparing TCR nucleotide sequences with IMGT/GENE-DB human TR gene sequences. In a later analysis, CDR3 sequences and most-parsimonious VDJ recombination scenarios were assigned using the TCRdist pipeline. In a later analysis, each TCR beta chain was defined by its CDR3 amino acid sequence together with its V-gene family, and reads without a unique V-gene family were excluded. In a later analysis, nearly 600 highly shared, low-generation-probability nucleotide sequences were removed to address suspected cross-contamination and a sequencing artifact. In a later analysis, a clonal expansion index for each public chain was calculated from normalized within-repertoire ranks of inferred template counts. In a later analysis, generation probabilities were computed with a VDJ recombination model fitted to out-of-frame rearrangements, and the resulting probabilities were checked against IGoR. A later analysis scored TCR-TCR, TCR-HLA and TCR-CMV co-occurrence with hypergeometric tests, applying a repertoire-size bias correction to TCR pairs. To estimate false discovery rates, a later analysis permuted the HLA or CMV assignments 20 times. A later analysis grouped co-occurring TCRs with DBSCAN, adding TCRdist sequence similarity when clustering within HLA-allele-positive subsets. Co-occurrence clustering excluded repertoires with fewer than 30,000 or more than 120,000 public chains, plus five with anomalous nucleotide sharing. Here the immuneACCESS table is served through TCRdb, limited to in-frame sequences with V and J called. Missing clones are a known gap in these copies; in checked studies unresolved V genes cover under half, and the rest lacks a known reason. The D gene and trimming were derived from the DNA, and the V and J assignments and clone size from that table. The sample data list over 100,000 clones, and approximately 74% of these were observed just once. The ten most abundant clones make up roughly 7.5% of the sample.

CDR1 MDHEN and CDR2 SYDVKM are derived from the germline V gene. V is cut back by 6 bases and J by 3 bases, with 6 bases in the junction unmatched. From the cysteine up to the phenylalanine, the CDR3 has a length of 16 residues. The CDR3 DNA has 48 bases and is translated from base 1. This record belongs to a study of cytomegalovirus exposure and HLA in healthy donors (TCRdb year 2017). Describing the broader study: An earlier analysis of approximately 640 of the donors reported 250 to 350 Gb of sequence data and 120 million or so unique TCR beta sequences from around 200 million T cells. Roughly 290 gigabases of sequencing data and approximately 92 million unique TCR sequences made up an early release that covered over 550 HLA-typed donors. Among the roughly 410 genotyped donors, approximately 82% belonged to the genetic ancestry cluster associated with self-reported Caucasian donors. The study aimed to test whether cataloging public T cell receptors could reveal signatures of past pathogen exposure. The T cell repertoires of about 700 subjects were profiled by immunosequencing and related to cytomegalovirus serostatus. A separate validation cohort of roughly 130 different subjects was used in addition to the approximately 640-subject first cohort. The study combined high-throughput TCR immunosequencing, statistical association of individual TCRs with disease status, and machine learning to predict cytomegalovirus infection status. In a later analysis, previously published TCR beta repertoires from 670 or so donors were re-analyzed and high-resolution HLA genotyping was added so that TCR occurrence patterns could be studied. Rather than using new phenotypic data, the later analysis identified candidate immune exposures from TCR beta sequences and from how often those sequences occurred across donors. An earlier analysis of 450 to 750 of the donors used high-throughput TCR beta sequencing to judge whether each TCR beta V gene segment behaved as functional or pseudogenic. Donor age, sex, ethnicity and CMV serostatus were compiled alongside the repertoire data. A later genetic analysis took genome-wide SNP genotypes for about 65% of the 666 donors and used that subset as a discovery cohort. Every repertoire in the discovery cohort had been generated on one and the same sequencing platform. Class I and class II HLA loci were covered by the typing at four-digit resolution. The number of typed donors differed by locus: about 620-630 for A, B, C, DRB1 and DQB1; some 500 for DQA1; 606 for DPA1; and around 470 for DPB1. A few DR-DQ haplotypes were handled as single units for association and clustering because linkage in the cohort was strong. Among several hundred genotyped donors of the cohort, an average of roughly 230,000 unique TCR beta nucleotide sequences was sequenced per donor, of which 15% to 20% were non-productive.

The research as a whole found: According to a later analysis, TCR association rates differed among HLA loci, with DRB1 alleles showing the most associated TCRs and HLA-C alleles showing the fewest. Immune exposure information for the cohort was limited to CMV serostatus. Across donors, most TCR sequences were observed very rarely, whereas some public TCRs were present in many individuals. The cohort was sequenced for TCR beta chains only, and without alpha or paired-chain data the features that could be detected were limited. HLA typing was unavailable for some donors at each locus, so association tests used only the typed subset. It was suggested by the authors that the approach could potentially be generalized to other disease states and immunological phenotypes. When HLA alleles, especially DR and DQ, strongly co-occurred, attributing TCR associations to individual alleles was difficult. Several of the top co-occurrence clusters appeared to be linked to parvovirus B19, influenza, CMV and Epstein-Barr virus, according to a later analysis. A later analysis found that HLA-associated TCR beta chains were more clonally expanded and had lower generation probabilities than equally common non-associated chains. A group of highly shared sequence variants was considered likely to be a technical artifact of the sequencing pipeline. Cytomegalovirus status was reported to be diagnosed by the classifier with high specificity and sensitivity in both the original and validation cohorts. A later genetic analysis associated a missense DCLRE1C variant with V-gene and J-gene trimming of TCR beta chains, and an independent cohort replicated the association. Because counts were too low, 15 or so rarely observed V segments, including chromosome 9 orphons, were excluded from the earlier analysis of around 640 of the donors. A further reported finding was that TCR beta sequences accurately predicted the HLA-A and HLA-B alleles for most subjects in the first cohort. A later analysis associated around 16,000 TCR beta sequences with specific HLA alleles at a false discovery rate of 0.05. The presence/absence analyses assumed that sequencing depth was roughly uniform across donors, and that assumption may not be true. Compared with the 666-donor mean, donors in an Asian-associated ancestry cluster had fewer N-insertions in productive TCRs, according to a later genetic analysis. An earlier analysis of approximately 500 of the donors showed that most TCR beta V segments appeared in productive rearrangements either about 87% or about 30% of the time, which broadly matched IMGT annotations. In vitro tests confirmed that three of the cytomegalovirus-associated TCR beta chains recognize cytomegalovirus antigens. Linkage disequilibrium might explain the correlated functional status among segregating V segments, but an unknown experimental factor could not be ruled out. In the study, approximately 160 TCR beta chains were listed as associated with cytomegalovirus. In a later analysis, most CMV-associated TCR beta chains were found to appear HLA-restricted, with HLA associations seemingly driven largely by CMV exposure. Some IMGT-functional V segments, including TRBV6-2 and TRBV6-3, could not be distinguished by the 87-base-pair reads and were therefore excluded.

The sequenced sample consisted of PBMCs. This receptor was identified in a male donor in good health and CMV-seronegative. The rearrangement joined TRBV28 to TRBJ1-6, with 9 bases matching TRBD1. The CDR3 protein is CASSTGQGNYNSPLHF. The DNA is TGTGCCAGCAGCACCGGACAGGGGAACTATAATTCACCCCTCCACTTT.